Below, 5 T cell receptor beta chains from the same sample are listed, as sequenced in a study of blood T cell repertoires in COVID-19. Generated by immunoSEQ multiplex PCR, the TCRdb table keeps only in-frame clones and is missing some. This repertoire shows about 170,000 clones, 85% to 90% found once; its top ten account for roughly 2%. The source material was peripheral blood. Every receptor here comes from a man between 45 and 60 years old who had recovered from COVID-19.

The J gene is TRBJ1-1, the V gene TRBV11-2; no firm D call. V dropped 1 base and J dropped 7 bases, with 4 bases sitting between them. Per germline, CDR1 SGHAT and CDR2 FQNNGV. The CDR3 sequence is 11 residues long. The chain's CDR3 is CASSLVSEAFF. CDR3 in DNA: TGTGCCAGCAGCTTAGTCAGTGAAGCTTTCTTT. The complete variable domain, with remaining parts taken from reference TRBV11-2 and TRBJ1-1, reads EAGVAQSPRYKIIEKRQSVAFWCNPISGHATLYWYQQILGQGPKLLIQFQNNGVVDDSQLPKDRFSAERLKGVDSTLKIQPAKLEDSAVYLCASSLVSEAFFGQGTRLTVV.

The rearrangement joins TRBV9 to TRBJ2-4; D might be TRBD2 (5 bases). The CDR3 length is 16 residues. The V gene's germline CDR1 is SGDLS and CDR2 YYNGEE. Deletions cut 2 bases from V and 0 bases from J, with 12 bases between. CDR3 nucleotide sequence: TGTGCCAGCAGCGTTTACCCCGAGGGAGCCAAAAACATTCAGTACTTC. It yields the protein CASSVYPEGAKNIQYF.

Written as DNA, the CDR3 is TGTGCCAGCTCACCAGAGACAGGGAGCTATGGCTACACCTTC. Protein: CASSPETGSYGYTF. This rearrangement joins TRBV18 to TRBJ1-2, with 7 positions matching TRBD1. CDR3 length: 14 residues. The J segment lost 4 bases and the V segment lost 2 bases, leaving 4 bases of the junction unmatched. Germline V gene lookup returns CDR1 KGHSH and CDR2 LQKENI.

This clone is a singleton in its sample. The chain couples TRBV7-9 to TRBJ1-1, with D maybe TRBD1 (6 bases). The V gene's germline CDR1 is SEHNR and CDR2 FQNEAQ (reference sequence). The V gene lost 5 bases and the J gene lost 1 base, with 14 bases spanning the gap. This CDR3 contains 15 residues. Here the CDR3 DNA reads TGTGCCAGCAGCCCACGACAGGTCGCGAACACTGAAGCTTTCTTT. Its protein product is CASSPRQVANTEAFF.

V usage is TRBV5-1 and J usage is TRBJ2-4; 7 bases line up with TRBD2. The ends lost 4 bases at V and 3 bases at J; junction bases unmatched: 16. The germline V gene has CDR1 SGHRS and CDR2 YFSETQ. The CDR3 sequence is 18 residues long. The CDR3 loop is CASSREETSWKGKNIQYF. CDR3 in DNA: TGCGCCAGCAGCCGGGAGGAAACGTCGTGGAAAGGCAAAAACATTCAGTACTTC.